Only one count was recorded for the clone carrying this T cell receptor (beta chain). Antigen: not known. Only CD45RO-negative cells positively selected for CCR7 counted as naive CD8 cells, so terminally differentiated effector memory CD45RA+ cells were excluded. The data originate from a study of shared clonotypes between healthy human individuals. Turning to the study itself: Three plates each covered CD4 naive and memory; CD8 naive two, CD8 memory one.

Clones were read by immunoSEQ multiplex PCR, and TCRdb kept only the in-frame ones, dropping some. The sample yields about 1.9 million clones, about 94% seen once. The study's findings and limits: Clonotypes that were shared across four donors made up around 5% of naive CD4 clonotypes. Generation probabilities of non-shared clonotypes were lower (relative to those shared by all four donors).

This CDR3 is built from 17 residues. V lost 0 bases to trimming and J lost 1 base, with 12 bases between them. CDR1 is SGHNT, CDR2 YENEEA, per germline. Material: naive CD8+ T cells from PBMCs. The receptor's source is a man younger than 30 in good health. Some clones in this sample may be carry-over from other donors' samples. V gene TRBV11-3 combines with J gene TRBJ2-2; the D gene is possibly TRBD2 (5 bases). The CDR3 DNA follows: TGTGCCAGCAGCTTAGATCGGCTAGCCGAGAACACCGGGGAGCTGTTTTTT. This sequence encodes CASSLDRLAENTGELFF. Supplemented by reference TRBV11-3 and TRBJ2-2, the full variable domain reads EAGVVQSPRYKIIEKKQPVAFWCNPISGHNTLYWYLQNLGQGPELLIRYENEEAVDDSQLPKDRFSAERLKGVDSTLKIQPAELGDSAVYLCASSLDRLAENTGELFFGEGSRLTVL.